The next 25 T cell receptor beta chains were all read from a single sample in a study of blood T cell repertoires in COVID-19. The assay was immunoSEQ multiplex PCR, and TCRdb's table has in-frame clones only and misses some. Seen here are over 60,000 clones, about 88% observed once, and the top ten hold over 1%. Sequencing was carried out using peripheral blood. The source is a man aged 60 to 75 with acute or convalescent COVID-19.

CDR3 sequence (DNA): TGCGCCAGCAGCTACGGGACAGTATCCTCACCCCTCCACTTT. Translating it yields CASSYGTVSSPLHF. This chain uses TRBV5-1 with TRBJ1-6; 7 positions agree with TRBD1. The CDR3 is 14 residues long. Germline CDR1 reads SGHRS; CDR2 reads YFSETQ. The ends lost 3 bases at V and 10 bases at J; junction bases unmatched: 7.

The chain has TRBV19 and TRBJ1-3; D is ambiguous. The V end was cut by 6 bases, the J end by 3 bases, with 18 bases between. The CDR3 has 16 amino acids. CDR1 is LNHDA and CDR2 is SQIVND in the germline V gene (reference sequence). CDR3 in amino acids: CASRPRTGVDGNTIYF. In nucleotides, the CDR3 is TGTGCCAGTAGACCCAGGACCGGGGTTGATGGAAACACCATATATTTT.

This clone occurred a few times. The rearrangement links TRBV28 to TRBJ2-7; 10 bases align to TRBD1. Germline assignment: CDR1 MDHEN and CDR2 SYDVKM. Trimming took 5 bases from V and 2 from J; bases not matched to a gene: 12. This CDR3 has 17 amino acids. This chain's CDR3 is CASSLDRGAIRAYEQYF. The CDR3 region has the DNA TGTGCCAGCAGTCTGGACAGGGGGGCAATTAGGGCCTACGAGCAGTACTTC.

This chain's CDR3 is CASRVAGGYTDTQYF. CDR3 DNA: TGTGCCAGCAGGGTGGCGGGGGGCTACACAGATACGCAGTATTTT. This chain links TRBV2 with TRBJ2-3; 8 bases are a match to TRBD2. Looked up from germline, CDR1 is SNHLY and CDR2 is FYNNEI. Unmatched junction bases numbered 7, after V lost 6 bases and J lost 2 bases. The CDR3 is 15 residues long.

The rearrangement joins TRBV7-2 to TRBJ1-5; D possibly corresponds to TRBD1 (5 bases). The CDR3 spans 14 residues. CDR1 and CDR2 from the germline V gene are SGHTA and FQGNSA. The V end was cut by 7 bases, the J end by 4 bases, with 14 bases between. CDR3 protein: CASTRGRLNQPQHF. CDR3 nucleotide sequence: TGTGCCAGCACCCGGGGGAGGCTTAATCAGCCCCAGCATTTT.

The V call is TRBV7-9, the J call TRBJ2-4; TRBD1 agrees at 9 bases. CDR1 and CDR2 (germline): SEHNR, FQNEAQ (reference sequence). The CDR3 length is 14 residues. V was clipped by 4 bases and J by 7 bases; unmatched bases: 5. CDR3 protein: CASSSLTGGNIQYF. CDR3 sequence (DNA): TGTGCCAGCAGCTCCTTAACAGGGGGCAACATTCAGTACTTC.

CDR3 bases: TGTGCCAGCTCGCTATCCCGGGACAGGGGGGACTACACCTTC. It is translated as CASSLSRDRGDYTF. V gene TRBV18 combines with J gene TRBJ1-2; 11 nucleotides agree with TRBD1. The trim removed 6 bases at V and 10 bases at J, leaving 10 bases unmatched. The length of the CDR3 is 14 residues. CDR1 is KGHSH, CDR2 LQKENI, per germline.

The CDR3 nucleotides read TGTGCCAGCGGGGCCCCCAGTTCCGGGAACACTGAAGCTTTCTTT. Its translation: CASGAPSSGNTEAFF. V is TRBV21-1 and J is TRBJ1-1; TRBD1 is the table's D call, not checked against the DNA. TRBV21-1 is a pseudogene. This CDR3 is 15 amino acids long.

V and J are TRBV6-5 and TRBJ2-7, with 10 bases aligning to TRBD1. CDR3 size: 14 residues. Germline V lookup: CDR1 MNHEY, CDR2 SVGAGI. The J segment lost 2 bases and the V segment lost 6 bases, leaving 4 bases of the junction unmatched. CDR3 region: CASRGQGGTYEQYF. The CDR3 region has the DNA TGTGCCAGCAGAGGACAGGGGGGGACCTACGAGCAGTACTTC.

The chain links TRBV29-1 to TRBJ2-3; possible D gene TRBD1, 5 bases. This CDR3 contains 15 residues. V shed 6 bases and J shed 0 bases, with 16 bases lying between them. Germline loops: CDR1 SQVTM, CDR2 ANQGSEA. The CDR3 region is CSVRHWTTSTDTQYF. The DNA for the CDR3 is TGCAGCGTCCGACATTGGACAACTAGCACAGATACGCAGTATTTT.

The chain joins TRBV19 to TRBJ1-5, with 7 positions matching TRBD1. The CDR3 sequence is 15 residues long. Trimming at V came to 3 bases and at J to 1 base, leaving 3 bases not matched to a gene. The V gene's germline CDR1 is LNHDA and CDR2 SQIVND (reference sequence). The CDR3 is CASSIGGQSNQPQHF. DNA for the CDR3: TGTGCCAGTAGTATTGGGGGACAGAGCAATCAGCCCCAGCATTTT.

The rearrangement links TRBV19 to TRBJ2-6; D possibly corresponds to TRBD1 (6 bases). V was trimmed by 5 bases and J by 4 bases, leaving 12 bases between them. This CDR3 is 15 amino acids long. Germline assignment: CDR1 LNHDA and CDR2 SQIVND (reference sequence). The CDR3 protein is CASSPHRAGANVLTF. The CDR3 coding sequence is TGTGCCAGTAGTCCGCACAGGGCCGGGGCCAACGTCCTGACTTTC.

In DNA, the CDR3 is TGTGCCAGCAGCCCCACAGGGGGCGTAAACGGGTACAACATTCAGTACTTC. Translating gives CASSPTGGVNGYNIQYF. The chain joins TRBV2 to TRBJ2-4; 9 positions match TRBD1. The length of the CDR3 is 17 residues. Germline V gives CDR1 SNHLY, CDR2 FYNNEI. V lost 6 bases and J lost 7; bases outside the gene matches: 16. The whole variable domain, remainder taken from reference TRBV2 and TRBJ2-4, is EPEVTQTPSHQVTQMGQEVILRCVPISNHLYFYWYRQILGQKVEFLVSFYNNEISEKSEIFDDQFSVERPDGSNFTLKIRSTKLEDSAMYFCASSPTGGVNGYNIQYFGAGTRLSVL.

This rearrangement joins TRBV5-1 to TRBJ2-4; 9 nucleotides agree with TRBD1. Germline-derived CDR1 and CDR2 are SGHRS and YFSETQ. Germline trimming cut 5 bases from V and 6 bases from J; bases unmatched to any gene: 3. The CDR3 totals 13 residues. The CDR3 protein is CASREQGANIQYF. CDR3 DNA sequence: TGCGCCAGCAGGGAACAGGGGGCAAACATTCAGTACTTC.

The V and J genes are TRBV7-2 and TRBJ2-7; 12 nucleotides line up with TRBD2. The junction had 6 bases not matched to a gene; V was cut back by 5 bases and J by 4 bases. Germline CDR1 SGHTA, CDR2 FQGNSA. This CDR3 region has 15 residues. The CDR3 spells CASSPLAGGRYEQYF. The DNA for the CDR3 is TGTGCCAGCAGCCCACTAGCGGGAGGAAGATACGAGCAGTACTTC. Looking up the rest from reference TRBV7-2 and TRBJ2-7 gives the full variable domain: GAGVSQSPSNKVTEKGKDVELRCDPISGHTALYWYRQSLGQGLEFLIYFQGNSAPDKSGLPSDRFSAERTGGSVSTLTIQRTQQEDSAVYLCASSPLAGGRYEQYFGPGTRLTVT.

The chain uses TRBV27 and TRBJ2-4; possible D gene TRBD1, 6 bases. Trimming shortened V by 1 base and J by 2 bases, and 9 bases separated the two germline ends. Germline CDR1 is MNHEY and CDR2 is SMNVEV (reference sequence). This CDR3 is built from 15 residues. Here the CDR3 reads CASSLLGQTKNIQYF. CDR3 in DNA: TGTGCCAGCAGTTTATTAGGACAGACCAAAAACATTCAGTACTTC.

This clone was detected once. The V and J genes are TRBV4-1 and TRBJ2-1, with TRBD2 matching 14 bases. The CDR3 is made up of 17 amino acids. The trim removed 4 bases at V and 3 bases at J, leaving 5 bases unmatched. In germline, CDR1 is MGHRA, CDR2 YSYEKL. CDR3 in amino acids: CASSLGTSGGIYNEQFF. CDR3 coding DNA: TGCGCCAGCAGCCTCGGGACTAGCGGGGGAATCTACAATGAGCAGTTCTTC.

V is TRBV5-1 and J is TRBJ2-1; 8 nucleotides agree with TRBD1. The germline V gene has CDR1 SGHRS and CDR2 YFSETQ. V dropped 3 bases and J dropped 6; count of bases not matched to a gene: 8. The length of the CDR3 is 15 residues. CDR3 sequence (DNA): TGCGCCAGCAGCTCTCCCCAGGGGGCCGGCAATGAGCAGTTCTTC. Protein sequence: CASSSPQGAGNEQFF.

This chain uses TRBV3-1 (or the pseudogene TRBV3-2) with TRBJ1-2; D remains unclear. V dropped 4 bases and J dropped 2 bases, with 11 bases sitting between them. CDR3 length: 14 residues. The germline V gene encodes CDR1 LGHDT and CDR2 YNNKEL (reference sequence). DNA of the CDR3: TGTGCCAGCAGCCCCTTCGGCGGGAACTATGGCTACACCTTC. Protein: CASSPFGGNYGYTF.

The chain recombines TRBV6-1 with TRBJ1-2; D uncertain. CDR1 MNHNS and CDR2 SASEGT come from the germline V gene. Trimming removed 1 base from V and 14 bases from J, with 11 bases in between. This CDR3 region has 11 residues. CDR3 in DNA: TGTGCCAGCAGTGAAGGAGGAGGGCAAACCTTC. As protein: CASSEGGGQTF.

This sequence joins TRBV7-6 and TRBJ2-2; tentative D call: TRBD2 (6 bases). The germline V gene has CDR1 SGHVS and CDR2 FNYEAQ. V was cut by 1 base and J by 0 bases, with 15 bases left in between. CDR3 length equals 18 residues. The CDR3 here is CASSLVGGGSSNTGELFF. The CDR3 bases are TGTGCCAGCAGCTTAGTGGGGGGAGGTAGCTCGAACACCGGGGAGCTGTTTTTT.

The chain employs TRBV9 and TRBJ1-4; unclear D gene. The CDR3 has 16 amino acids. From germline, CDR1 is SGDLS and CDR2 YYNGEE. V lost 2 bases, J lost 7 bases, and 18 bases lay in between. Here the CDR3 DNA reads TGTGCCAGCAGCGTTAGCGCAGAGGTATATGGTGAAAAACTGTTTTTT. Translation: CASSVSAEVYGEKLFF.

The V call is TRBV24-1, the J call TRBJ2-5, with 8 bases fitting TRBD2. The CDR3 spans 15 residues. V gave up 1 base and J gave up 5 bases; unmatched junction bases: 5. Germline CDR1 reads KGHDR; CDR2 reads SFDVKD. CDR3 residues: CATSDFRGGRETQYF. In DNA form, the CDR3 reads TGTGCCACCAGTGATTTTCGGGGGGGCCGGGAGACCCAGTACTTC.

This clone occurred once. The chain carries TRBV18 and TRBJ1-1; no definite D call. Trimming cost V 1 base and J 5 bases, with 14 bases left between them. The germline CDR1 and CDR2 sequences are KGHSH and LQKENI. The CDR3 is 15 residues long. The CDR3 nucleotides read TGTGCCAGCTCACCACGGTCAGGAATATGGACTGAAGCTTTCTTT. Protein: CASSPRSGIWTEAFF. The whole variable domain, filled in from reference TRBV18 and TRBJ1-1, reads NAGVMQNPRHLVRRRGQEARLRCSPMKGHSHVYWYRQLPEEGLKFMVYLQKENIIDESGMPKERFSAEFPKEGPSILRIQQVVRGDSAAYFCASSPRSGIWTEAFFGQGTRLTVV.

V and J are TRBV9 and TRBJ1-1, with D possibly being TRBD1 (5 bases). V was clipped by 0 bases and J by 3 bases, with 6 bases between them. CDR3 length equals 13 residues. The germline CDR1 and CDR2 sequences are SGDLS and YYNGEE. The CDR3 sequence: CASSVVGDTEAFF. The CDR3 region has the DNA TGTGCCAGCAGCGTAGTAGGGGACACTGAAGCTTTCTTT. The full variable domain, with the rest looked up from reference TRBV9 and TRBJ1-1, is DSGVTQTPKHLITATGQRVTLRCSPRSGDLSVYWYQQSLDQGLQFLIQYYNGEERAKGNILERFSAQQFPDLHSELNLSSLELGDSALYFCASSVVGDTEAFFGQGTRLTVV.